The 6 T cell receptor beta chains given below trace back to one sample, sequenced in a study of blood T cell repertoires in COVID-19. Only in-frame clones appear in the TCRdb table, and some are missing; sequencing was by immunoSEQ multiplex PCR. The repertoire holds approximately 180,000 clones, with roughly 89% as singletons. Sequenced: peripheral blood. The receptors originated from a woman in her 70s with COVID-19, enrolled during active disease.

The CDR3 sequence is CASSSPRGAIGELFF. Here the CDR3 DNA reads TGCGCCAGCAGCTCCCCCCGTGGGGCGATCGGGGAGCTGTTTTTT. The chain combines TRBV5-1 with TRBJ2-2; a weak D match, TRBD1 (5 bases). Trimming stripped 3 bases from V and 7 bases from J, with 16 bases between. Germline V CDR1 and CDR2: SGHRS, YFSETQ. This CDR3 is built from 15 residues.

The CDR3 coding sequence is TGTGCCAGCAGCCCGACACTAGCGGGGTCCTACGAGCAGTACTTC. Protein product: CASSPTLAGSYEQYF. The V call is TRBV3-1 (or the pseudogene TRBV3-2), the J call TRBJ2-7; 10 bases are a match to TRBD2. Germline values: CDR1 LGHDT, CDR2 YNNKEL (reference sequence). The CDR3 is 15 amino acids. The ends lost 4 bases at V and 1 base at J; junction bases unmatched: 4.

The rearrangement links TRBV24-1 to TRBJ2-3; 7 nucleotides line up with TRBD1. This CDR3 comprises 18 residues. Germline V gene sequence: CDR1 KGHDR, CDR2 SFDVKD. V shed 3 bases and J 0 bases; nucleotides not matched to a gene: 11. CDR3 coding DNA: TGTGCCACCAGTGATCCCTTGGGACGGGACAGAAGCACAGATACGCAGTATTTT. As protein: CATSDPLGRDRSTDTQYF.

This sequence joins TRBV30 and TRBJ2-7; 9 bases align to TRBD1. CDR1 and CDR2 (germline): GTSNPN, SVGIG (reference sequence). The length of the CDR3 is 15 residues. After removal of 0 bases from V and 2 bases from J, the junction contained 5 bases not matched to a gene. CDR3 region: CAWSVGDRVTYEQYF. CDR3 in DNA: TGTGCCTGGAGTGTGGGGGACAGGGTCACCTACGAGCAGTACTTC.

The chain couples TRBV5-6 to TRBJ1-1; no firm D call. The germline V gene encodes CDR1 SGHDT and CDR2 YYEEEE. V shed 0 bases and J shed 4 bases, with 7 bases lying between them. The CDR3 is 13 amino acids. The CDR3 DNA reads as TGTGCCAGCAGCTTGGAGAGGCGCACTGAAGCTTTCTTT. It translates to CASSLERRTEAFF.

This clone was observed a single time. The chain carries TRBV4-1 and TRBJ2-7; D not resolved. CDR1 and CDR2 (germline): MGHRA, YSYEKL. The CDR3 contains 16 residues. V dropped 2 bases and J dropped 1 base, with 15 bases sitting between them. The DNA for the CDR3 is TGCGCCAGCAGCCAACTTAATTTTGACACGTCCTACGAGCAGTACTTC. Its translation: CASSQLNFDTSYEQYF.